This TCR beta chain was documented in a study of blood T cell repertoires in COVID-19. Across the whole study: T cells, B-cell-depleted T cells, or PBMCs supplied cDNA or gDNA.

As handled by the study authors: Amplification with reference gene primers provided the estimates of nucleated cell counts. Sequencing used immunoSEQ multiplex PCR; TCRdb keeps in-frame clones, though not all of them. The V and J calls and clone size come from that table; D and trimming were worked out from the DNA. The sample holds approximately 160,000 clones; over 80% are singletons and the top ten take roughly 2.8%. Germline loops: CDR1 SNHLY, CDR2 FYNNEI. This CDR3 has 16 amino acids. V was pared by 6 bases and J by 8 bases, with 10 bases of the junction left unmatched. Sample: peripheral blood. The TCR was taken from a woman aged 60-75 years with acute or convalescent COVID-19. V usage is TRBV2 and J usage is TRBJ1-6; 10 bases match TRBD1. Here the CDR3 reads CASSPRGTGEDSPLHF. The DNA for the CDR3 is TGTGCCAGCAGCCCCCGCGGGACAGGGGAGGATTCACCCCTCCACTTT.